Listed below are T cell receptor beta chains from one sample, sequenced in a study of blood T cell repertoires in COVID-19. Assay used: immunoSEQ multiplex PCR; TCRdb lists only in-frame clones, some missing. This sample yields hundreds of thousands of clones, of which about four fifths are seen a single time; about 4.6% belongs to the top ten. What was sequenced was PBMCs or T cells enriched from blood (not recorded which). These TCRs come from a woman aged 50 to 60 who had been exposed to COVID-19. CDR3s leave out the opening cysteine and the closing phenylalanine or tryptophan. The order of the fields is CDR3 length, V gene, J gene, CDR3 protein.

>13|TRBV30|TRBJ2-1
AWTPGLYLGHEQF
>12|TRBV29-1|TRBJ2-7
SVDGLAGVYEQY
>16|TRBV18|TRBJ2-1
ASSSNSPGQLIYNEQF
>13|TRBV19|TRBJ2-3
ASSNGQASTDTQY
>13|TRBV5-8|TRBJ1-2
ASSFGRGANYGYT
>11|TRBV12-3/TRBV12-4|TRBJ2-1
ASSTDSMREQF
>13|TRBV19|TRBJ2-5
ASSITAGGTETQY
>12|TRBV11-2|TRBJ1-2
ASSSDFTSYGYT
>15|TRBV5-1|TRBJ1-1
ASSFSLDRLSITEAF
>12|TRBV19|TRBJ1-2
ASTIRGQGQGYT
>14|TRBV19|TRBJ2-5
ASSIAGLAGQETQY
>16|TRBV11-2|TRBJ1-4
ASSLYPSGHTTNEKLF
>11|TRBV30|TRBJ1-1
AWTGTGYTEAF
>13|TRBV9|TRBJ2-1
ASSPAGGSYNEQF
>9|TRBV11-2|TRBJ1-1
ASSLIREAF
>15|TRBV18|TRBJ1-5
ASSRDSPNNSNQPQH
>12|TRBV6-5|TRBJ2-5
ACRDRAYEETQY
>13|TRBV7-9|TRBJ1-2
ASSFGGRANYGYT
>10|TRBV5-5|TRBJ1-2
ASSFTGFGYT
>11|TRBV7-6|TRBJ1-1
ASSLVVNTEAF
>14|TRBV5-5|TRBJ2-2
ASSLEASQNTGELF
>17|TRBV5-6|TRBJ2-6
ASSSLTEGGATGANVLT
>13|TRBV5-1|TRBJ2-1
ASSLGGRTYNEQF
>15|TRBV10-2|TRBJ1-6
ASSDPQGARYWSPLH
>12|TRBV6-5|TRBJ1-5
ASKQGRGNQPQH
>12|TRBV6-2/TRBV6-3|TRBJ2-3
ASSYSPGADTQY
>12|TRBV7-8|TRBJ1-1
ASSSLGTNTEAF
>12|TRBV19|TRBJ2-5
ASRGEGTVRAQY
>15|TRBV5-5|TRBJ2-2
ASSLGQAGGGTGELF
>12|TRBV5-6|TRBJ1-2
ASSFHGSGYGYT
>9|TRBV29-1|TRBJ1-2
SVEAGVGYT
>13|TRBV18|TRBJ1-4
ASSQAGRAEEKLF
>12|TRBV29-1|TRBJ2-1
SAAQGQGLFEQF
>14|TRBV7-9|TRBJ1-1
ASSVPTAVMDTEAF
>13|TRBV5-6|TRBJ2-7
ASSSYRVSRTEQY
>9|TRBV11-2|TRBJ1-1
ASSSGAEAF
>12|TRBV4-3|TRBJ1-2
ASSQTERDYGYT
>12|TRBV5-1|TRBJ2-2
ASSRSQNTGELF
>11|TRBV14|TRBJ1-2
ASSQVKGVGYT
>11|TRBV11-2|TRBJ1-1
ASSLRGRTEAF
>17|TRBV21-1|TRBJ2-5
ASSKVVRGRGDLQETQY
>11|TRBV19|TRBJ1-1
ASSIRGSTEAF
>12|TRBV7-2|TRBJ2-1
ASSSGLGNNEQF
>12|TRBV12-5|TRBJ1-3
ASGAGQGRNTIY
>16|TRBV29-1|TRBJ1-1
SARKDLGQWGLNTEAF
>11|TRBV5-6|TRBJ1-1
ASSFTGVTEAF
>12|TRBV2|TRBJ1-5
ASRDRYSNQPQH
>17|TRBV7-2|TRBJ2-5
ASSPVLPGGGGTQETQY